This T cell receptor beta chain was sequenced for a study of technical replicates of blood from four donors. Produced via immunoSEQ multiplex PCR; TCRdb's table is partial and in-frame only. This sample yields about 73,000 clones, of which 90% to 95% are seen a single time; roughly 0.25% belongs to the top ten. This CDR3 contains 17 residues. V gave up 1 base and J gave up 5 bases, with 21 bases separating them. Germline V CDR1 and CDR2: MGHRA, YSYEKL. Sequencing was done on a sample of T cells isolated from PBMCs. The V call is TRBV4-1, the J call TRBJ2-7; TRBD2 is a possible D gene (7 bases). The sequence was obtained from a human donor in good health. The CDR3 nucleotides are TGCGCCAGCAGCCAAGGGGGGGGCGCCGGCGGGAGCAACGAGCAGTACTTC. Protein product: CASSQGGGAGGSNEQYF.